Given below is one T cell receptor (beta chain) in context. What it binds is unknown. Germline trimming cut 0 bases from V and 2 bases from J; bases unmatched to any gene: 1. This CDR3 contains 15 residues. Germline V lookup: CDR1 MGHRA, CDR2 YSYEKL. Repertoires were generated with immunoSEQ multiplex PCR, while TCRdb's copy carries only in-frame clones and drops some. The profile shows 85,000 to 110,000 clones, roughly four fifths of them singletons. The data belong to a study of T cell clones after liver transplantation. Study context: TCRbeta sequencing after a pre-transplant mixed lymphocyte reaction identified graft-donor-reactive clones, later tracked in post-transplant blood. Overall study findings and caveats: Small, mixed patient groups and varying post-transplant times limit these conclusions. The donor-reactive repertoire was only partly measurable in two subjects, lacking donor cells. Post-transplant, graft-donor-reactive CD4 TCRbeta sequences in blood dropped significantly in 5 of 8 subjects.

The source was CD4+ T cells from blood, collected around 44 months after liver transplant. This sequence originates from a human patient who received a liver transplant. Some T cells may arise from the graft donor. V is TRBV4-1 and J is TRBJ1-3; 7 bases map to TRBD1. The DNA of the CDR3 is TGCGCCAGCAGCCAAGACAGGGGGACTGGAAACACCATATATTTT. This translates into CASSQDRGTGNTIYF.